The 13 T cell receptor beta chains presented below share a single source sample, sequenced in a study of cytomegalovirus exposure and HLA in healthy donors. PCR was performed using 60 Vbeta and 13 Jbeta primers. TCRdb keeps only in-frame clones here, not all; method: immunoSEQ multiplex PCR. The table lists about 130,000 clones, roughly 80% of them singletons, with around 3% in the top ten. The sequenced sample was PBMCs. The receptors shown here come from a man in his forties or fifties in good health and CMV-seronegative.

The chain is built from TRBV4-3 and TRBJ1-2; 7 positions agree with TRBD1. Germline loops: CDR1 LGHNA, CDR2 YSLEER. This CDR3 spans 17 amino acids. V lost 0 bases, J lost 4 bases, and 11 bases stayed unmatched. CDR3 coding DNA: TGCGCCAGCAGCCAAGATTTCGTCACGGCAGGGGGCTATGGCTACACCTTC. It specifies CASSQDFVTAGGYGYTF.

The chain carries TRBV5-1 and TRBJ2-5; 7 bases line up with TRBD1. With V trimmed by 2 bases and J by 1 base, 8 bases remained unmatched. This CDR3 is 16 amino acids long. The V gene's germline CDR1 is SGHRS and CDR2 YFSETQ. CDR3 sequence: CASSLGIRDSQETQYF. In DNA form, the CDR3 reads TGCGCCAGCAGCTTAGGGATCCGGGACAGCCAAGAGACCCAGTACTTC.

The chain links TRBV27 to TRBJ2-7, with D maybe TRBD2 (6 bases). The CDR3 has 14 amino acids. Trimming left V 6 bases short and J 1 base short, with 13 bases between. CDR1 is MNHEY, CDR2 SMNVEV, per germline (reference sequence). The CDR3 reads CASSPGTPSYEQYF. The CDR3 nucleotides are TGTGCCAGCAGCCCCGGGACTCCATCCTACGAGCAGTACTTC.

This clone has just one count. The V and J genes are TRBV9 and TRBJ2-3; TRBD2 matches 7 bases. There are 16 residues in the CDR3. The germline CDR1 and CDR2 sequences are SGDLS and YYNGEE. Trimming took 4 bases from V and 3 from J; bases not matched to a gene: 11. CDR3 in amino acids: CASSYALAVGTDTQYF. The CDR3 coding sequence is TGTGCCAGCAGCTACGCCCTAGCGGTCGGTACAGATACGCAGTATTTT.

The rearrangement joins TRBV2 to TRBJ1-5; TRBD1 matches 7 bases. Germline-derived CDR1 and CDR2 are SNHLY and FYNNEI. Trimming removed 3 bases from V and 4 bases from J; junction bases left unmatched: 12. The CDR3 loop spans 17 amino acids. For the CDR3, the DNA is TGTGCCAGCAGTGACCACCCAAACGAACAGGGGAATCAGCCCCAGCATTTT. It yields the protein CASSDHPNEQGNQPQHF.

The rearrangement uses TRBV9 and TRBJ2-5; the D is unclear. CDR1 SGDLS and CDR2 YYNGEE come from the germline V gene. The CDR3 length is 15 residues. Trimming took 4 bases from V and 0 from J, leaving 13 bases between them. This CDR3 reads CASSPLSKYQETQYF. The CDR3 DNA reads as TGTGCCAGCAGCCCCCTGAGCAAGTACCAAGAGACCCAGTACTTC.

This clone turned up a few times. The chain has TRBV29-1 and TRBJ1-5; D is ambiguous. CDR1 and CDR2 from the germline V gene are SQVTM and ANQGSEA. The CDR3 runs to 16 residues. V dropped 2 bases and J dropped 11 bases, with 25 bases sitting between them. CDR3 sequence reads: CSVEWFLGTCNRAQHF. The CDR3 DNA sequence: TGCAGCGTTGAATGGTTTTTGGGTACCTGTAATCGGGCCCAGCATTTT.

The V gene is TRBV7-2, the J gene TRBJ2-7; maybe TRBD2 (6 bases). The V gene lost 1 base and the J gene lost 7 bases, with 11 bases spanning the gap. Germline V gene data show CDR1 as SGHTA and CDR2 as FQGNSA. The CDR3 runs to 13 residues. This CDR3 is CASSLGAGGEQYF. The CDR3 bases are TGTGCCAGCAGCTTAGGGGCAGGAGGGGAGCAGTACTTC. Full variable domain (rest looked up from reference TRBV7-2 and TRBJ2-7): GAGVSQSPSNKVTEKGKDVELRCDPISGHTALYWYRQSLGQGLEFLIYFQGNSAPDKSGLPSDRFSAERTGGSVSTLTIQRTQQEDSAVYLCASSLGAGGEQYFGPGTRLTVT.

The chain's CDR3 is CASSQLNLLPTGEPLHF. In DNA, the CDR3 is TGCGCCAGCAGCCAACTCAACCTCCTGCCGACCGGGGAACCCCTCCACTTT. The chain has TRBV4-1 and TRBJ1-6; no definite D call. CDR1 is MGHRA and CDR2 is YSYEKL in the germline V gene. The CDR3 is 17 amino acids. The V and J ends lost 2 bases and 12 bases respectively, with 23 bases between them.

The J gene is TRBJ2-3, the V gene TRBV5-6; 7 nucleotides agree with TRBD1. The V and J ends lost 4 bases and 2 bases, in that order; junction bases with no gene match: 1. Germline CDR1 reads SGHDT; CDR2 reads YYEEEE. The CDR3 sequence is 13 residues long. The CDR3 loop reads CASSKGATDTQYF. The DNA of the CDR3 is TGTGCCAGCAGCAAGGGGGCCACAGATACGCAGTATTTT.

The J gene is TRBJ2-7, the V gene TRBV12-5; no definite D call. Trimming stripped 1 base from V and 4 bases from J, with 14 bases between. Germline-derived CDR1 and CDR2 are LGHNT and FRNRAP. The CDR3 is 15 amino acids. This CDR3 reads CASGLAPGPPYEQYF. The CDR3 DNA reads TGTGCTAGTGGTTTGGCACCGGGTCCTCCTTACGAGCAGTACTTC.

The rearrangement links TRBV5-4 to TRBJ2-5; TRBD2 might be the D (7 bases). The CDR3 loop spans 16 amino acids. Germline V gene data show CDR1 as SGHNT and CDR2 as YYREEE (reference sequence). The V end lost 3 bases, the J end lost 4 bases, and 19 bases lay between the germline ends. Written as DNA, the CDR3 is TGTGCCAGCAGCTCCCCGAGGGGGGGCAGGGGAGAGACCCAGTACTTC. Encoded protein: CASSSPRGGRGETQYF.

The chain joins TRBV6-5 to TRBJ1-1; 7 bases map to TRBD1. In germline, CDR1 is MNHEY, CDR2 SVGAGI. This CDR3 is built from 16 residues. The ends lost 2 bases at V and 11 bases at J; junction bases unmatched: 17. The CDR3 region has the DNA TGTGCCAGCAGTTACGGTAGGGGGCCACGCGTTGATAATGCTTTCTTT. Translated, it gives CASSYGRGPRVDNAFF.